This T cell receptor beta chain emerged from a study of blood T cell repertoires in COVID-19. Study context: The study drew acute and convalescent COVID-19 samples from the United States, Italy and Spain. Sample material is recorded as cDNA or gDNA derived from T cells, B-cell-depleted T cells, or PBMCs.

Authors' processing steps: Estimation of nucleated cell counts was performed using reference gene primer amplification. Assay: immunoSEQ multiplex PCR; the TCRdb copy retains only in-frame clones and omits some. V and J calls plus clone size are reproduced from that table; the DNA served to infer D and trimming. The repertoire includes around 150,000 clones, 87% of them detected once, and 5% sits in the top ten. Trimming took 3 bases from V and 3 from J, leaving 10 bases between them. The germline CDR1 and CDR2 sequences are SGDLS and YYNGEE. CDR3 length: 15 residues. Sequenced material: peripheral blood. This rearrangement joins TRBV9 to TRBJ1-6; D unresolved. The clonotype was recovered from a human donor in a cohort sampled during active COVID-19. The CDR3 DNA reads TGTGCCAGCAGCGCCCGAGAGGGCTATAATTCACCCCTCCACTTT. Translation: CASSAREGYNSPLHF.